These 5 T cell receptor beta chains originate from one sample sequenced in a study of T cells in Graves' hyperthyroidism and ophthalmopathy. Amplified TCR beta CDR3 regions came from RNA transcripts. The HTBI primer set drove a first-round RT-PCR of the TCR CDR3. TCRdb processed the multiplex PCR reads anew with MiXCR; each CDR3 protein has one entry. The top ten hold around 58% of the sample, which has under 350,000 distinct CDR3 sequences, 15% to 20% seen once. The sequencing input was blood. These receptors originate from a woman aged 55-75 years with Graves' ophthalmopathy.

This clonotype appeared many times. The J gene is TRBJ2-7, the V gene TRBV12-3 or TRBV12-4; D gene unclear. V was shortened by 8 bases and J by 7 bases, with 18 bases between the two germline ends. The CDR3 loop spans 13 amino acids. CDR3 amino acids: CASGDSPVVEQYF. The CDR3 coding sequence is TGTGCCAGCGGTGACTCACCCGTAGTGGAGCAGTACTTC.

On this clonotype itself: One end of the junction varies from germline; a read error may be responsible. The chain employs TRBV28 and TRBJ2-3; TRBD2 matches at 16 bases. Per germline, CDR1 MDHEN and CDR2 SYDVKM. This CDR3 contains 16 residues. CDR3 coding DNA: TGTGCCAGCAGCGGGACTAGCGGGAGGGCCGCAGATACGCAGTATTTC. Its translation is CASSGTSGRAADTQYF.

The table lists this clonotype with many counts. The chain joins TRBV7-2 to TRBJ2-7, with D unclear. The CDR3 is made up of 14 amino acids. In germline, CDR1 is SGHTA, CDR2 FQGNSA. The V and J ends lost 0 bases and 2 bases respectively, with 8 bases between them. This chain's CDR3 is CASSLAAYAYEQYF. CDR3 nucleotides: TGTGCCAGCAGCTTAGCCGCCTACGCCTACGAGCAGTACTTC.

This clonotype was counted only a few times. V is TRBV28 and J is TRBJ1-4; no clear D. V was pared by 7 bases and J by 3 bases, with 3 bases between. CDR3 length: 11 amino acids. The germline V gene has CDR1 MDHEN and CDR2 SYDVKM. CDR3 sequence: CASMANEKLFF. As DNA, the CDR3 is TGTGCCAGCATGGCTAATGAAAAACTGTTTTTT. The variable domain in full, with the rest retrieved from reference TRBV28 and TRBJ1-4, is DVKVTQSSRYLVKRTGEKVFLECVQDMDHENMFWYRQDPGLGLRLIYFSYDVKMKEKGDIPEGYSVSREKKERFSLILESASTNQTSMYLCASMANEKLFFGSGTQLSVL.

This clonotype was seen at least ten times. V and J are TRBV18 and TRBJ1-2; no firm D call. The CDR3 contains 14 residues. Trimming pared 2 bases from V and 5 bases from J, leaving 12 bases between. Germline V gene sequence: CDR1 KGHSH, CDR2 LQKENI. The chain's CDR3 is CASSPLPQEYGYTF. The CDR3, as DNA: TGTGCCAGCTCACCATTACCGCAGGAGTATGGCTACACCTTC.